The 22 T cell receptor beta chains in this list originate from one sample, sequenced in a study of blood T cells in healthy people across ages. Sample-barcoded 5' priming and a J-beta primer mix drove a second PCR of roughly 6 to 12 cycles. TCRdb fed the 5' RACE reads into MiXCR, producing one record per CDR3 protein. The data contain about 1.5 million distinct CDR3 sequences, roughly 45% of them singletons. The sequenced material came from blood. The receptors here all came from a woman younger than 30 in good health.

This clonotype was detected a few times. The chain carries TRBV20-1 and TRBJ1-4, with D perhaps TRBD1 (5 bases). Germline-derived CDR1 and CDR2 are DFQATT and SNEGSKA (reference sequence). V was pared by 5 bases and J by 0 bases, with 22 bases between. The CDR3 totals 18 residues. The CDR3 protein is CSAPEGGTGAATNEKLFF. As DNA, the CDR3 is TGCAGTGCTCCCGAGGGCGGGACGGGAGCTGCAACTAATGAAAAACTGTTTTTT.

This sequence joins TRBV6-4 and TRBJ1-2, with D maybe TRBD1 (6 bases). The CDR3 totals 13 residues. Trimming pared 4 bases from V and 6 bases from J, leaving 12 bases between. Germline V gene data show CDR1 as MRHNA and CDR2 as SNTAGT. The DNA for the CDR3 is TGTGCCAGCAGTGGAAATCAGGGGAATGGCTACACCTTC. Translating gives CASSGNQGNGYTF.

This clonotype was detected only a few times. This chain uses TRBV29-1 with TRBJ2-3; 10 nucleotides line up with TRBD2. Germline V gene sequence: CDR1 SQVTM, CDR2 ANQGSEA. Trimming cost V 6 bases and J 3 bases; bases outside gene matches: 6. This CDR3 is 14 amino acids long. CDR3 amino acids: CSVPLAGGTDTQYF. Written as DNA, the CDR3 is TGCAGCGTGCCCTTAGCGGGAGGAACAGATACGCAGTATTTT.

This clonotype turned up a few times. The chain employs TRBV15 and TRBJ1-2, with D hard to call. Germline V lookup: CDR1 LNHNV, CDR2 YYDKDF (reference sequence). V was clipped by 0 bases and J by 8 bases, with 19 bases between them. This CDR3 is built from 16 residues. The CDR3 region is CATSRDLGAGDRGYTF. The CDR3 coding sequence is TGTGCCACCAGCAGAGATCTCGGCGCGGGAGATCGGGGCTACACCTTC.

This clonotype was recorded a few times. The chain combines TRBV6-1 with TRBJ2-7, with 9 bases lining up with TRBD1. This CDR3 is 15 amino acids long. With 1 base clipped from V and 1 base from J, the junction kept 2 bases outside the gene matches. Germline V CDR1 and CDR2: MNHNS, SASEGT. CDR3 sequence reads: CASSEDGTGSYEQYF. CDR3 sequence (DNA): TGTGCCAGCAGTGAAGATGGGACAGGGTCCTACGAGCAGTACTTC.

This chain connects TRBV7-9 to TRBJ2-1, with 7 bases matching TRBD2. The J call is doubtful: the DNA matches TRBJ2-7 better. The CDR3 consists of 16 residues. The germline V gene encodes CDR1 SEHNR and CDR2 FQNEAQ (reference sequence). This CDR3 reads CASSPWDYSSYNEQYF. The CDR3 DNA sequence: TGTGCCAGCAGCCCGTGGGACTACTCTTCCTACAATGAGCAGTACTTC.

The chain recombines TRBV6-1 with TRBJ1-1; D remains ambiguous. V was pared by 7 bases and J by 5 bases, with 8 bases between. The CDR3 loop spans 11 amino acids. From germline, CDR1 is MNHNS and CDR2 SASEGT. The CDR3 loop is CASTPATEAFF. CDR3 sequence (DNA): TGTGCCAGCACCCCAGCGACTGAAGCTTTCTTT.

A few counts support this clonotype. The chain combines TRBV27 with TRBJ1-1; 7 bases line up with TRBD1. The germline V gene has CDR1 MNHEY and CDR2 SMNVEV (reference sequence). V gave up 2 bases and J gave up 5 bases; unmatched junction bases: 8. This CDR3 has 15 amino acids. For the CDR3, the DNA is TGTGCCAGCAGTTTAGCAAGACAGGGAGGAACTGAAGCTTTCTTT. It specifies CASSLARQGGTEAFF.

This clonotype has just a few counts. This chain uses TRBV20-1 with TRBJ2-7, with TRBD1 identical over 7 bases. V gave up 5 bases and J gave up 4 bases; unmatched junction bases: 8. Per the germline V gene, CDR1 is DFQATT and CDR2 is SNEGSKA (reference sequence). This CDR3 contains 13 residues. The DNA of the CDR3 is TGCAGTGCTCCTCGGACAGGAGAGTACGAGCAGTACTTC. This codes for CSAPRTGEYEQYF.

This clonotype was counted between two and nine times. The gene calls are TRBV4-2 and TRBJ2-5, with 10 bases that match TRBD1. The junction had 5 bases not matched to a gene; V was cut back by 5 bases and J by 5 bases. This CDR3 region has 14 residues. The germline V gene encodes CDR1 LGHNA and CDR2 YNFKEQ. For the CDR3, the DNA is TGTGCCAGCAGCGAGGGGACAGGGGTGGAGACCCAGTACTTC. As protein: CASSEGTGVETQYF.

This clonotype was picked up one time. The chain is built from TRBV6-5 and TRBJ2-5; the match to TRBD2 covers 7 bases. Losses at the gene ends were 6 bases for V and 0 bases for J; bases not matched to a gene: 10. Germline V gene sequence: CDR1 MNHEY, CDR2 SVGAGI. This CDR3 region has 16 residues. CDR3 sequence (DNA): TGTGCCAGCAGCTATTCAGCGGGACGGTACCAAGAGACCCAGTACTTC. This codes for CASSYSAGRYQETQYF.

This clonotype was counted between two and nine times. The chain combines TRBV7-2 with TRBJ2-5; 12 positions agree with TRBD2. Per germline, CDR1 SGHTA and CDR2 FQGNSA. The junction had 13 bases not matched to a gene; V was cut back by 5 bases and J by 3 bases. The CDR3 loop spans 18 amino acids. In DNA form, the CDR3 reads TGTGCCAGCAGCCGACAAGAGAGGACTAGCGGGGTTAAAGAGACCCAGTACTTC. Its protein product is CASSRQERTSGVKETQYF.

The chain's CDR3 is CASSEWGDCTEAFF. CDR3 sequence (DNA): TGTGCCAGCAGTGAATGGGGTGATTGCACTGAAGCTTTCTTT. The rearrangement joins TRBV6-1 to TRBJ1-1; D gene ambiguous. Germline CDR1 and CDR2: MNHNS and SASEGT. V lost 2 bases and J lost 4, with 11 bases in between. The CDR3 contains 14 residues.

Only a few counts were recorded for this clonotype. Here the CDR3 reads CASSSQTEQETQYF. CDR3 sequence (DNA): TGTGCCAGCAGCTCCCAGACAGAGCAAGAGACCCAGTACTTC. The chain employs TRBV12-3 or TRBV12-4 and TRBJ2-5; tentative D call: TRBD1 (5 bases). The CDR3 runs to 14 residues. V lost 6 bases and J lost 2, with 13 bases in between.

This clonotype appeared a few times. This chain joins TRBV20-1 and TRBJ2-1; D uncertain. This CDR3 spans 14 amino acids. Between the trimmed V and J ends, which lost 5 bases and 0 bases, there was a span of 11 bases. Germline-derived CDR1 and CDR2 are DFQATT and SNEGSKA (reference sequence). For the CDR3, the DNA is TGCAGTGCTTATTTGGGTGCCTCCTACAATGAGCAGTTCTTC. This translates into CSAYLGASYNEQFF.

This chain connects TRBV7-2 to TRBJ1-1; D is unresolved. The germline gives CDR1 SGHTA, CDR2 FQGNSA. This CDR3 has 17 residues. Trimming pared 5 bases from V and 5 bases from J, leaving 24 bases between. This CDR3 reads CASSPPLVGTWGTEAFF. The CDR3 coding sequence is TGTGCCAGCAGCCCACCTCTAGTCGGCACCTGGGGTACTGAAGCTTTCTTT.

This chain joins TRBV6-5 and TRBJ2-7; D might be TRBD1 (5 bases). The DNA end is a closer match to TRBJ2-5, so the J assignment may be wrong. Germline values: CDR1 MNHEY, CDR2 SVGAGI. CDR3 length: 13 residues. For the CDR3, the DNA is TGTGCCAGCAGTTACAAGGGGCAAGAGACCCAGTACTTC. Amino acid sequence: CASSYKGQETQYF.

V is TRBV29-1 and J is TRBJ1-1; weak D call: TRBD1 (6 bases). The CDR3 runs 11 residues. Germline V CDR1 and CDR2: SQVTM, ANQGSEA. Trimming left V 7 bases short and J 11 bases short, with 17 bases between. This CDR3 is CSGGDTSGAFF. CDR3 bases: TGCAGCGGGGGGGACACTTCGGGGGCTTTCTTT.

In its sample, this clonotype was seen a few times. V is TRBV28 and J is TRBJ1-4; 7 bases map to TRBD1. J gave up 3 bases and V 5 bases, and 6 bases lay outside the gene matches. Germline CDR1 and CDR2: MDHEN and SYDVKM. CDR3 size: 15 residues. This CDR3 reads CASSTTGAANEKLFF. As DNA, the CDR3 is TGTGCCAGCAGTACCACAGGGGCGGCTAATGAAAAACTGTTTTTT.

This clonotype has a handful of counts. J is TRBJ1-4 and V is TRBV28; TRBD1 matches at 10 bases. V was clipped by 2 bases and J by 8 bases; unmatched bases: 8. Germline CDR1 and CDR2: MDHEN and SYDVKM. The CDR3 has 16 residues. The DNA of the CDR3 is TGTGCCAGCAGTTTACGGCCGGGACAGGGGACAGAAAAACTGTTTTTT. It translates to CASSLRPGQGTEKLFF.

The rearrangement uses TRBV27 and TRBJ2-7; 10 bases align to TRBD2. This CDR3 region has 15 residues. Per the germline V gene, CDR1 is MNHEY and CDR2 is SMNVEV (reference sequence). The V and J ends lost 6 bases and 0 bases, in that order; junction bases with no gene match: 5. For the CDR3, the DNA is TGTGCCAGCAGAAAAAAGCGGGAGGGCTCCTACGAGCAGTACTTC. It yields the protein CASRKKREGSYEQYF.

The chain couples TRBV7-9 to TRBJ2-5, with 9 nucleotides matching TRBD1. CDR3 size: 15 residues. The V gene's germline CDR1 is SEHNR and CDR2 FQNEAQ (reference sequence). V shed 5 bases, J shed 0 bases, and the junction held 4 bases outside the gene matches. CDR3 sequence reads: CASSPRDRDQETQYF. The CDR3 DNA sequence: TGTGCCAGCAGCCCCCGGGACAGGGACCAAGAGACCCAGTACTTC.